This TCR beta chain was documented in a study of cytomegalovirus exposure and HLA in healthy donors. Study-wide findings and caveats: It was fewer than 200 TCR beta chains that were listed as cytomegalovirus-associated.

Only in-frame clones appear in the TCRdb table, and some are missing; sequencing was by immunoSEQ multiplex PCR. The data contain around 220,000 clones, 88% of them singletons. The CDR3 sequence is 16 residues long. The V end lost 0 bases, the J end lost 10 bases, and 21 bases lay between the germline ends. CDR1 LGHNA and CDR2 YNFKEQ come from the germline V gene. Note on this clone: Its target is not known.

The source material was PBMCs. The sequence came from a young woman in good health and CMV-seronegative. The J gene is TRBJ1-2, the V gene TRBV4-2, with D tentatively TRBD1 (5 bases). The CDR3 reads CASSQDQGTTLGYYTF. The CDR3 region has the DNA TGTGCCAGCAGCCAAGATCAGGGCACCACCCTAGGATACTACACCTTC.